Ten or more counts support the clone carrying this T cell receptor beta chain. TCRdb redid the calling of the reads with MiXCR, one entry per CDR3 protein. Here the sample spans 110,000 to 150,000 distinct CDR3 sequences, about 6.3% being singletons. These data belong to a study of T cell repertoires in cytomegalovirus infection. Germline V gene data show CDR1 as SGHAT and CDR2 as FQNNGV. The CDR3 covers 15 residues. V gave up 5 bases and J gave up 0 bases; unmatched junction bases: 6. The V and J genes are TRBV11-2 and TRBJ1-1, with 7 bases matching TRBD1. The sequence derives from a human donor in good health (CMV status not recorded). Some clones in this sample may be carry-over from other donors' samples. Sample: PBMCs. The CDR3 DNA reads TGTGCCAGCAGCCCAAGACAGGGATTGAACACTGAAGCTTTCTTT. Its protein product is CASSPRQGLNTEAFF.